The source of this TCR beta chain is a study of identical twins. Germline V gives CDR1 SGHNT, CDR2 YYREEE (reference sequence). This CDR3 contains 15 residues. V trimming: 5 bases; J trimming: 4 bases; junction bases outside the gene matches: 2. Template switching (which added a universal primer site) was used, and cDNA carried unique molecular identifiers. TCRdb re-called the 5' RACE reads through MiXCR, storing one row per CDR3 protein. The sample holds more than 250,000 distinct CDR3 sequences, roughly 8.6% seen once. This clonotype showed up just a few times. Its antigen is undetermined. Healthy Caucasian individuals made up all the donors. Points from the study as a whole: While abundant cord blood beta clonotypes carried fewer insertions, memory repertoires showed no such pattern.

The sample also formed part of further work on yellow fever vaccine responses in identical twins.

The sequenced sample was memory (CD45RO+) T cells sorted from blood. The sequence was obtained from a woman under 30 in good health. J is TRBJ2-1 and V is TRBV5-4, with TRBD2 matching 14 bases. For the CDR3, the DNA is TGTGCCAGCAGAGGGACTAGCGGGAGATACAATGAGCAGTTCTTC. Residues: CASRGTSGRYNEQFF. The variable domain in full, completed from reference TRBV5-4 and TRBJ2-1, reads ETGVTQSPTHLIKTRGQQVTLRCSSQSGHNTVSWYQQALGQGPQFIFQYYREEENGRGNFPPRFSGLQFPNYSSELNVNALELDDSALYLCASRGTSGRYNEQFFGPGTRLTVL.